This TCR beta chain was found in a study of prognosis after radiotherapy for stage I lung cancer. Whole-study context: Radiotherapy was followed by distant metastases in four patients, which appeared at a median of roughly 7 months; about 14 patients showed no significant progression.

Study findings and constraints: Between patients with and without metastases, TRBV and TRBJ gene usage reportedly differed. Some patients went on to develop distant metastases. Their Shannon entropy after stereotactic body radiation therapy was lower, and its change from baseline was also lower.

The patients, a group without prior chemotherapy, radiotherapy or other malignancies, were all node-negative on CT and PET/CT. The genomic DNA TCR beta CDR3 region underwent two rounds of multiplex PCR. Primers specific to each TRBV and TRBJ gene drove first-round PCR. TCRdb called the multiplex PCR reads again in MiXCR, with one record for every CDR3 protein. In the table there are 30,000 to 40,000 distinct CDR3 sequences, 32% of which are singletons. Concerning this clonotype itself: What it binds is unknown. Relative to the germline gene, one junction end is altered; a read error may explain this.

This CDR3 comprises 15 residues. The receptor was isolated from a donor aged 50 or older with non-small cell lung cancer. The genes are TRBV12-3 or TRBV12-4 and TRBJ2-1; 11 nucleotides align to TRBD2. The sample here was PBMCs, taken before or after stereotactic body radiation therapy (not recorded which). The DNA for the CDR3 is TGTGTCAGCAGAGCTAGCGGGGGGTTCTACAATGAGCAGTTCTTC. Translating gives CVSRASGGFYNEQFF.